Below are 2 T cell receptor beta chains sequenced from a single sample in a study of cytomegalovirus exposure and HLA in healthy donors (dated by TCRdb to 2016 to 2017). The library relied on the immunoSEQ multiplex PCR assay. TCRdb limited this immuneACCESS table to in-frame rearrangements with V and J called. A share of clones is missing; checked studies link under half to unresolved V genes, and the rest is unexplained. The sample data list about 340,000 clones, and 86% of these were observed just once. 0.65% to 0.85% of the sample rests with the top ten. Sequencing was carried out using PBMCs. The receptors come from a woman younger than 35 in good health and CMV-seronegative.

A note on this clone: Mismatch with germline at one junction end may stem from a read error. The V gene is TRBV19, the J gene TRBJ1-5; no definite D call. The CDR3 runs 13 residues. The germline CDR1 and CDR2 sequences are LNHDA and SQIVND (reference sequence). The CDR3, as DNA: TGTGCCAGTAGTCCTGCAAATTCACGGGGTCGATATTTT. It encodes CASSPANSRGRYF.

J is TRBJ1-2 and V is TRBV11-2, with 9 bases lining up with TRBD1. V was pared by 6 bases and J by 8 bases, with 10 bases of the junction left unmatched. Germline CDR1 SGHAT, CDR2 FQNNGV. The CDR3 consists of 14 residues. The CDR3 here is CASSLGQGRAGYTF. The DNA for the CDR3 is TGTGCCAGCAGTTTGGGACAGGGTCGAGCAGGCTACACCTTC.